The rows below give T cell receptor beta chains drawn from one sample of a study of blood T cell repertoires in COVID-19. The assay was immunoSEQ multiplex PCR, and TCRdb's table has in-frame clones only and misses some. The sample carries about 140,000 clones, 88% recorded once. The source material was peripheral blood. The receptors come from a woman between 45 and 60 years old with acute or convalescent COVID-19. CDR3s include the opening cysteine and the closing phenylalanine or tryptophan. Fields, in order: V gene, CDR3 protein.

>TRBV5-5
CASSLDSFTEAFF
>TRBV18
CASSPFQTGTGGSNYGYTF
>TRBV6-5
CAVAGTGFTDTQYF
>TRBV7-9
CASSTRQGSYNSPLHF
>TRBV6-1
CASSVFPGGETGELFF
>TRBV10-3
CAINGQGVGYTF
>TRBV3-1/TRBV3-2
CASSPQGNTGELFF
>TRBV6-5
CASGSGIPIYEQYF
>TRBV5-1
CASSLVTGIAFF
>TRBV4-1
CASSQERILLAGDTGELFF
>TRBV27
CASSLTSGYPSNEQFF
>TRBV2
CASSPLLLVGLETQYF
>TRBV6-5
CASSYGGLGTGELFF
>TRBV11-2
CASSQTGVHAFF
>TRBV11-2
CASSAGTYEQYF
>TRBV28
CASSSLYGYTF
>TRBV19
CASSMGLAPQETQYF